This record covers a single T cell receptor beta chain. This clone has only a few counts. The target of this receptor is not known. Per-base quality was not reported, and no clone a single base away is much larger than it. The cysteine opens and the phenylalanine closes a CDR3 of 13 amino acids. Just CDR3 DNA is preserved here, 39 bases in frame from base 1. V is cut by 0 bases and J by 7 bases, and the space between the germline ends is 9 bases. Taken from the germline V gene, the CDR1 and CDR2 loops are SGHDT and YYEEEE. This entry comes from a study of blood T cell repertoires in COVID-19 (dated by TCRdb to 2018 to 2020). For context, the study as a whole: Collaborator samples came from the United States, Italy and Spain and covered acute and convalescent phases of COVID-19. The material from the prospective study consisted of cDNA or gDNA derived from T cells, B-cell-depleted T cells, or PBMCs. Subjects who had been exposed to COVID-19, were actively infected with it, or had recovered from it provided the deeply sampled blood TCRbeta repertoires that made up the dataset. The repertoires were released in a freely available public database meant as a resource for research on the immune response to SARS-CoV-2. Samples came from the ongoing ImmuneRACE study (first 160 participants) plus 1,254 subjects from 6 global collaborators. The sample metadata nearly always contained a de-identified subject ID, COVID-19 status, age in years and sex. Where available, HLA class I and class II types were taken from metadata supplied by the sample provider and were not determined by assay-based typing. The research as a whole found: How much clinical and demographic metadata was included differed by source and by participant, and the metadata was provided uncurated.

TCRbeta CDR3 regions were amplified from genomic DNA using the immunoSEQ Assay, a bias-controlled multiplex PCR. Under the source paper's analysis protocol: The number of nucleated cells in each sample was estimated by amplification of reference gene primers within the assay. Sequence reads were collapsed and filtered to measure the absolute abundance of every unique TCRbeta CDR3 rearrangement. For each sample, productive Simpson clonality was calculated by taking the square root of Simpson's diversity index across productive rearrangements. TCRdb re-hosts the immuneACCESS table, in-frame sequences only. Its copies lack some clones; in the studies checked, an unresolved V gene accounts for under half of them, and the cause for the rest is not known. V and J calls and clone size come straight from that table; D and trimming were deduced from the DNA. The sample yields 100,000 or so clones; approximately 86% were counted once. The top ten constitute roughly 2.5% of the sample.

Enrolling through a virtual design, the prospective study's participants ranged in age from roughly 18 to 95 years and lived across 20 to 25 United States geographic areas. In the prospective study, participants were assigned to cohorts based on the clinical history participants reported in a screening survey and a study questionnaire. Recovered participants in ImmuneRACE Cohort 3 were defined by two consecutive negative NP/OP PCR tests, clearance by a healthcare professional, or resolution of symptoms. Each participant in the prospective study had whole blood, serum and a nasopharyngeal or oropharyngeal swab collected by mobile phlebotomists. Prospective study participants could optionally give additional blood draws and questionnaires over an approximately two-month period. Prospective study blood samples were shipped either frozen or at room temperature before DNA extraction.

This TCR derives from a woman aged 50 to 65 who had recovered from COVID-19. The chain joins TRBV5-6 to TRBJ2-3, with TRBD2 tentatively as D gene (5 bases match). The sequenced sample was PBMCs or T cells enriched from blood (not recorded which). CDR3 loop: CASSLEADNTQYF. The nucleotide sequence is TGTGCCAGCAGCTTGGAAGCGGATAATACGCAGTATTTT.